The clone carrying this T cell receptor (beta chain) has at least ten counts. TCRdb re-called the 5' RACE reads through MiXCR, storing one row per CDR3 protein. The repertoire holds approximately 140,000 distinct CDR3 sequences, with about 42% as singletons. The data are from a study of CD8 T cells in ankylosing spondylitis. Germline V gives CDR1 SGHTA, CDR2 FQGNSA. The V end lost 6 bases, the J end lost 4 bases, and 10 bases lay between the germline ends. This CDR3 is built from 13 residues. Source material: synovial fluid, either unsorted or a sorted T cell fraction (not recorded which). This clonotype was sampled from a male donor with ankylosing spondylitis. V and J are TRBV7-2 and TRBJ2-1; D gene ambiguous. The CDR3 loop is CASSPVGYNEQFF. CDR3 sequence (DNA): TGTGCCAGCAGTCCTGTAGGGTACAATGAGCAGTTCTTC.